The next 8 T cell receptor beta chains were all read from a single sample in a study of blood T cells in healthy people across ages. Next came a second PCR, run for roughly 7 to 12 cycles, which used a sample-barcoded 5' primer along with a J-beta primer mix. Each CDR3 protein is one row after TCRdb ran MiXCR on the 5' RACE reads. The data contain roughly 560,000 distinct CDR3 sequences, around 24% of them seen just once; the ten biggest clones take up 7.5% to 9%. These data were likewise used in another study, on T cells of mothers and their children.

The specimen was blood. The receptor source for this set is a boy younger than 18 in good health.

This chain links TRBV18 with TRBJ2-1; no clear D gene. CDR1 KGHSH and CDR2 LQKENI come from the germline V gene. The ends were cut back, 1 base at V and 6 bases at J, with 7 bases in the middle. The CDR3 has 13 amino acids. The CDR3 DNA follows: TGTGCCAGCTCACCACTAACCCTCAATGAGCAGTTCTTC. Residues: CASSPLTLNEQFF.

In its sample, this clonotype was seen a few times. V is TRBV20-1 and J is TRBJ2-1; 9 positions agree with TRBD2. The trim removed 4 bases at V and 15 bases at J, leaving 10 bases unmatched. The CDR3 is 12 residues long. Germline V gene lookup returns CDR1 DFQATT and CDR2 SNEGSKA (reference sequence). CDR3 sequence: CSAIGTSLGGFF. DNA of the CDR3: TGCAGTGCTATCGGGACTAGCCTAGGTGGGTTCTTC.

In this sample, this clonotype turned up a few times. V gene TRBV20-1 combines with J gene TRBJ1-6; D perhaps matches TRBD1 (5 bases). The CDR3 has 15 amino acids. The germline V gene has CDR1 DFQATT and CDR2 SNEGSKA (reference sequence). Trimming removed 3 bases at V and 7 bases at J, with 16 bases between. For the CDR3, the DNA is TGCAGTGCTAGCCCCGACAGTTTTGGGAATTCACCCCTCCACTTT. Protein product: CSASPDSFGNSPLHF.

V and J are TRBV7-2 and TRBJ2-1, with TRBD2 matching 9 bases. CDR1 is SGHTA and CDR2 is FQGNSA in the germline V gene. This CDR3 is 12 amino acids long. V lost 5 bases to trimming and J lost 11 bases; unmatched junction nucleotides: 4. This CDR3 is CASSPLAGKQFF. In nucleotides, the CDR3 is TGTGCCAGCAGCCCCCTAGCGGGAAAGCAGTTCTTC.

The V gene is TRBV27, the J gene TRBJ2-1, with D hard to call. Trimming took off 5 bases at V and 1 base at J, with 12 bases between the two ends. CDR1 and CDR2 from the germline V gene are MNHEY and SMNVEV (reference sequence). The CDR3 length is 15 residues. CDR3 in amino acids: CASSPGDLSYNEQFF. In nucleotides, the CDR3 is TGTGCCAGCAGTCCCGGAGATCTGTCCTACAATGAGCAGTTCTTC.

This sequence joins TRBV7-2 and TRBJ1-1; D is perhaps TRBD1 (6 bases). V was cut by 4 bases and J by 1 base, with 13 bases left in between. The germline V gene encodes CDR1 SGHTA and CDR2 FQGNSA. The CDR3 runs to 15 residues. The CDR3 DNA sequence: TGTGCCAGCAGCTCGCCCTGGACAGAGAACACTGAAGCTTTCTTT. Its translation is CASSSPWTENTEAFF.

The rearrangement uses TRBV2 and TRBJ2-5; 7 bases fit TRBD2. There are 13 residues in the CDR3. Germline values: CDR1 SNHLY, CDR2 FYNNEI. V trimming: 9 bases; J trimming: 1 base; junction bases outside the gene matches: 5. CDR3 loop: CARGASGQETQYF. The DNA of the CDR3 is TGTGCCAGGGGAGCTAGCGGCCAAGAGACCCAGTACTTC. Drawing the rest from reference TRBV2 and TRBJ2-5, the complete variable domain is EPEVTQTPSHQVTQMGQEVILRCVPISNHLYFYWYRQILGQKVEFLVSFYNNEISEKSEIFDDQFSVERPDGSNFTLKIRSTKLEDSAMYFCARGASGQETQYFGPGTRLLVL.

This clonotype appeared a few times. The chain links TRBV27 to TRBJ1-6, with 10 bases that match TRBD1. Unmatched junction bases numbered 6, after V lost 0 bases and J lost 7 bases. This CDR3 is built from 17 residues. The germline V gene has CDR1 MNHEY and CDR2 SMNVEV (reference sequence). CDR3 in amino acids: CASSLSRRQGANSPLHF. CDR3 DNA sequence: TGTGCCAGCAGTTTATCGAGGAGACAGGGGGCCAATTCACCCCTCCACTTT.